This is a list of T cell receptor beta chains from one sample in a study of T-cell memory formation after mild COVID-19. MiXCR, applied by TCRdb to the 5' RACE reads, yields one record per CDR3 protein. The repertoire consists of around 450,000 distinct CDR3 sequences, with about 19% occurring once and the leading ten covering about 8.8%. The sequencing input was PBMCs or a T cell subset sorted from them (not recorded which). Receptor source: an adult woman who had mild COVID-19 (a few samples of this study predate the infection). Cell type and time point are not known. Both conserved end residues are part of each CDR3. D genes are given only for firm matches. Rows give clone size only sometimes, using once, few, many, or a class for an expanded clone.

abundance: -
j_gene: TRBJ2-1
d_gene: -
v_gene: TRBV24-1
CDR3nt: TGTGCCACCAGTGACCGGACGGCATACAATGAGCAGTTCTTC
CDR3aa: CATSDRTAYNEQFF

abundance: many
j_gene: TRBJ2-5
d_gene: -
v_gene: TRBV15
CDR3nt: TGTGCCACCAGCAGAGATCCCCCAGGGAATCAAGAGACCCAGTACTTC
CDR3aa: CATSRDPPGNQETQYF

abundance: -
j_gene: TRBJ1-2
d_gene: -
v_gene: TRBV4-1
CDR3nt: TGCGCCAGCAGCCAAGATCAGGCACAGGGTCCTAACTATGGCTACACCTTC
CDR3aa: CASSQDQAQGPNYGYTF

abundance: few
j_gene: TRBJ2-1
d_gene: TRBD2
v_gene: TRBV20-1
CDR3nt: TGCAGTGCTAGAGTCAGCGGGAGCTCCTACAATGAGCAGTTCTTC
CDR3aa: CSARVSGSSYNEQFF

abundance: few
j_gene: TRBJ1-6
d_gene: -
v_gene: TRBV9
CDR3nt: TGTGCCAGCAGCGTAGAGGGGGAGAATTCACCCCTCCACTTT
CDR3aa: CASSVEGENSPLHF

abundance: -
j_gene: TRBJ2-7
d_gene: -
v_gene: TRBV5-1
CDR3nt: TGCGCCAGCAGCCTTGACAGTACCCGCCACGAGCAGTACTTC
CDR3aa: CASSLDSTRHEQYF

abundance: -
j_gene: TRBJ2-1
d_gene: -
v_gene: TRBV7-3
CDR3nt: TGTGCCAGCAGCTTACAGGGTTATGAGCAGTTCTTC
CDR3aa: CASSLQGYEQFF

abundance: few
j_gene: TRBJ1-1
d_gene: -
v_gene: TRBV18
CDR3nt: TGTGCCAGCTCACCACCTTCAGGGATGAACACTGAAGCTTTCTTT
CDR3aa: CASSPPSGMNTEAFF

abundance: -
j_gene: TRBJ2-3
d_gene: TRBD2
v_gene: TRBV5-1
CDR3nt: TGCGCCAGCAGCGGGGGACTAGCCACGACAGATACGCAGTATTTT
CDR3aa: CASSGGLATTDTQYF

abundance: few
j_gene: TRBJ2-2
d_gene: TRBD2
v_gene: TRBV3-1
CDR3nt: TGTGCCAGCAGCCCGCCTTCATTTAGCGGGGCGAACACCGGGGAGCTGTTTTTT
CDR3aa: CASSPPSFSGANTGELFF

abundance: -
j_gene: TRBJ1-6
d_gene: TRBD1
v_gene: TRBV20-1
CDR3nt: TGCAGTGCTAGAGATCTCCAGGGGGAGGTCCGTAATTCACCCCTCCACTTT
CDR3aa: CSARDLQGEVRNSPLHF

abundance: -
j_gene: TRBJ2-1
d_gene: TRBD2
v_gene: TRBV3-1
CDR3nt: TGTGCCAGCAGCCTAGGAAGCGGGGGGGCAACGGATGAGCAGTTCTTC
CDR3aa: CASSLGSGGATDEQFF

abundance: -
j_gene: TRBJ1-1
d_gene: -
v_gene: TRBV10-3
CDR3nt: TGTGCCATCAGTGTCGGGGGCAGGAACACTGAAGCTTTCTTT
CDR3aa: CAISVGGRNTEAFF

abundance: few
j_gene: TRBJ2-3
d_gene: -
v_gene: TRBV11-1
CDR3nt: TGTGCCAGCATCTGGGGGACCACCACAGATACGCAGTATTTT
CDR3aa: CASIWGTTTDTQYF

abundance: few
j_gene: TRBJ2-1
d_gene: TRBD2
v_gene: TRBV5-4
CDR3nt: TGTGCCAGCAGCTTGTTCAGCGGGAGCTCCTACAATGAGCAGTTCTTC
CDR3aa: CASSLFSGSSYNEQFF

abundance: few
j_gene: TRBJ2-3
d_gene: TRBD2
v_gene: TRBV12-3/TRBV12-4
CDR3nt: TGTGCCAGCAGCTCGAGACTAGCGGGAGCTTCGACAGATACGCAGTATTTT
CDR3aa: CASSSRLAGASTDTQYF

abundance: -
j_gene: TRBJ2-1
d_gene: TRBD2
v_gene: TRBV20-1
CDR3nt: TGCAGTGCTAGAGATGACCGGGACTACGTGTACAATGAGCAGTTCTTC
CDR3aa: CSARDDRDYVYNEQFF

abundance: -
j_gene: TRBJ1-3
d_gene: -
v_gene: TRBV2
CDR3nt: TGTGCCAGCAGTGGGGCGCTCTCTGGAAACACCATATATTTT
CDR3aa: CASSGALSGNTIYF

abundance: -
j_gene: TRBJ2-1
d_gene: TRBD2
v_gene: TRBV30
CDR3nt: TGTGCCTGGAGTAGAATAAGGACTAGCGGGAGTATCGATGAGCAGTTCTTC
CDR3aa: CAWSRIRTSGSIDEQFF

abundance: few
j_gene: TRBJ2-2
d_gene: -
v_gene: TRBV2
CDR3nt: TGTGCCAGCACCTGGGGGAACACCGGGGAGCTGTTTTTT
CDR3aa: CASTWGNTGELFF

abundance: -
j_gene: TRBJ1-1
d_gene: -
v_gene: TRBV2
CDR3nt: TGTGCCAGCAGTGAAGCAAGTCGAGGGGGCACTGAAGCTTTCTTT
CDR3aa: CASSEASRGGTEAFF

abundance: -
j_gene: TRBJ1-2
d_gene: TRBD1
v_gene: TRBV27
CDR3nt: TGTGCCAGCAGTGCGCGATGGGGACAGGCAAACTATGGCTACACCTTC
CDR3aa: CASSARWGQANYGYTF

abundance: -
j_gene: TRBJ1-5
d_gene: -
v_gene: TRBV12-3/TRBV12-4
CDR3nt: TGTGCCAGCAAGGGGAGCCCCGGGACGAATCAGCCCAAGCATTTT
CDR3aa: CASKGSPGTNQPKHF

abundance: -
j_gene: TRBJ2-3
d_gene: TRBD1
v_gene: TRBV3-1
CDR3nt: TGTGCCAGCAGCCAAGATTACAAAAGCCGGGACAGGGGATTAGCAGATACGCAGTATTTT
CDR3aa: CASSQDYKSRDRGLADTQYF

abundance: once
j_gene: TRBJ2-3
d_gene: TRBD2
v_gene: TRBV7-3
CDR3nt: TGTGCCAGCAGCTTAGGGGGGACTAAATATTTT
CDR3aa: CASSLGGTKYF

abundance: -
j_gene: TRBJ2-2
d_gene: -
v_gene: TRBV6-2/TRBV6-3
CDR3nt: TGTGCCAGCAGTTACTCGGAGAGCGGGGAGCTGTTTTTT
CDR3aa: CASSYSESGELFF

abundance: few
j_gene: TRBJ2-5
d_gene: -
v_gene: TRBV15
CDR3nt: TGTGCCACCAGCAGAGATGTTAATTCGGGAGTTAGGGAGACCCAGTACTTC
CDR3aa: CATSRDVNSGVRETQYF

abundance: many
j_gene: TRBJ1-2
d_gene: -
v_gene: TRBV7-2
CDR3nt: TGTGCCAGCAGCCCTCGGGGGGGGGAAGGCTACACCTTC
CDR3aa: CASSPRGGEGYTF

abundance: -
j_gene: TRBJ1-1
d_gene: -
v_gene: TRBV7-9
CDR3nt: TGTGCCAGCAGCCCCCTTACCACTTCCACTGAAGCTTTCTTT
CDR3aa: CASSPLTTSTEAFF

abundance: -
j_gene: TRBJ1-2
d_gene: TRBD1
v_gene: TRBV9
CDR3nt: TGTGCCAGCAGTGACCGGGTTACAGGGGAAGGTCCAAACTATGGCTACACCTTC
CDR3aa: CASSDRVTGEGPNYGYTF

abundance: -
j_gene: TRBJ1-4
d_gene: -
v_gene: TRBV19
CDR3nt: TGTGCCAGTAGTCCCCAGACAGGACCTGCGATTGAAAAACTGTTTTTT
CDR3aa: CASSPQTGPAIEKLFF

abundance: few
j_gene: TRBJ2-3
d_gene: -
v_gene: TRBV15
CDR3nt: TGTGCCACCAGCAGAGATCGCCCAGATACGCAGTATTTT
CDR3aa: CATSRDRPDTQYF